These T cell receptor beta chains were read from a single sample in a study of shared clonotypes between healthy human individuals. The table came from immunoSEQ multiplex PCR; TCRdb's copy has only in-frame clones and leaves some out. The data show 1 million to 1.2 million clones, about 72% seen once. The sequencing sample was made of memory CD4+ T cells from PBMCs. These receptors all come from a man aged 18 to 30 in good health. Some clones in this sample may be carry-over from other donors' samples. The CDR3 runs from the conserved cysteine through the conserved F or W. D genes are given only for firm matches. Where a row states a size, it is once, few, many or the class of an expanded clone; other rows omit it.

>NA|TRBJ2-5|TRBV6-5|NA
TGTGCCAGAGGACGCCACCCGCAAGAGACCCAGTACTTC
CARGRHPQETQYF
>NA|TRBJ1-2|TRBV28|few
TGTGCCAGCAGCACCACGGGGGAATATGGCTACACCTTC
CASSTTGEYGYTF
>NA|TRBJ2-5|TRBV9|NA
TGTGCCAGCAGCGTAGGGACTACAGACCTCCAAGAGACCCAGTACTTC
CASSVGTTDLQETQYF
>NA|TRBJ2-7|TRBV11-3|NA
TGTGCCAGCAGCCCCGGGGGTCCGCAATACGAGCAGTACTTC
CASSPGGPQYEQYF
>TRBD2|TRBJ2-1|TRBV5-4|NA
TGTGCCCTGGGGACTAGCGGTTACAATGAGCAGTTCTTC
CALGTSGYNEQFF
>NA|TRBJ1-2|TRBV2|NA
TGTGCCAGCAGTCCCACCCTGACAGACTATGGCTACACCTTC
CASSPTLTDYGYTF
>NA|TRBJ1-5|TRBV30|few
TGTGCCTGGAGCGGACAAGGGGCTTATAATCAGCCCCAGCATTTT
CAWSGQGAYNQPQHF
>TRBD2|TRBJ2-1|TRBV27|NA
TGTGCCAGCAGGGCCAGCGGGAACTACAATGAGCAGTTCTTC
CASRASGNYNEQFF
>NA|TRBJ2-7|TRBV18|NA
TGTGCCAGCTCATTTGACACCTACGAGCAGTACTTC
CASSFDTYEQYF
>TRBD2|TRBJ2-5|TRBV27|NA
TGTGCCAGCAGAGTGCTAGCGGGCCAAGAGACCCAGTACTTC
CASRVLAGQETQYF
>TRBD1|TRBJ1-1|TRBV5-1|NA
TGCGCCAGCAGCCAATCTCAGGGGGGATCTGAAGCTTTCTTT
CASSQSQGGSEAFF
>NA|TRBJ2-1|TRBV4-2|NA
TGTGCCAGCAGCCAAGAAATGGGGGGGCCTCGTGAGCAGTTCTTC
CASSQEMGGPREQFF
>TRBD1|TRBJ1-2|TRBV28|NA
TGTGCCAGCAGCCGGGGACAGGGATTAGGTGGCTACACCTTC
CASSRGQGLGGYTF
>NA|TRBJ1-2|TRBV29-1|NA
TGCAGCGTAGGAGACCCCTATGGCTACACCTTC
CSVGDPYGYTF
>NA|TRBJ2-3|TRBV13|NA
TGTGCCAGCAGCTTAGGCTTGTGGGAGGGCACAGATACGCAGTATTTT
CASSLGLWEGTDTQYF
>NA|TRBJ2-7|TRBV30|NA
TGTGCCTGGAGAACGGGCCCAGCTAAGTACGAGCAGTACTTC
CAWRTGPAKYEQYF
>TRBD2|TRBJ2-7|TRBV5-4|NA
TGTGCCAGCAGCCCGGGACTAGCGGGAGGTCTGGGTGAGCAGTACTTC
CASSPGLAGGLGEQYF
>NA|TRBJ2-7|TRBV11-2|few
TGTGCCAGCAGCATGACGAAGGGACCACAGGGTGACGAGCAGTACTTC
CASSMTKGPQGDEQYF
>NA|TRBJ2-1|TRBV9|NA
TGTGCCAGCAGCGCCGATACTAGGGGCAATGAGCAGTTCTTC
CASSADTRGNEQFF
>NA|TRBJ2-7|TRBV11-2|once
TGTGCCAGCAGCTTACCGGACAGCTCCTACGAGCAGTACTTC
CASSLPDSSYEQYF
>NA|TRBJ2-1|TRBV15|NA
TGTGCCACCAGCAGAGATCGCATGGATGAGCAGTTCTTC
CATSRDRMDEQFF
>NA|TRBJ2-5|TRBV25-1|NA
TGTGCCAGCGTGGAGGGAGGGGGCTCAGAGACCCAGTACTTC
CASVEGGGSETQYF
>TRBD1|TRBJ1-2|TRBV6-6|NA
TGTGCCAGCAGAAGGACAGGGCGTTTAAGGGACTATGGCTACACCTTC
CASRRTGRLRDYGYTF
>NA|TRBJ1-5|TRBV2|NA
TGTGCCAGCAGTGAAACCGTTAGCAATCAGCCCCAGCATTTT
CASSETVSNQPQHF
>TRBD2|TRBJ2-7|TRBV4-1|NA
TGCGCCAGCAGCCAAGCGACTAGCGGGAGCTCCTACGAGCAGTACTTC
CASSQATSGSSYEQYF
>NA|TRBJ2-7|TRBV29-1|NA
TGCAGCGTTGGATGGGGGGCCTACGAGCAGTACTTC
CSVGWGAYEQYF
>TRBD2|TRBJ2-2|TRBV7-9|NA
TGTGCCAGCAGCTTGTTAATTCTAGCGGGGGGCGACACCGGGGAGCTGTTTTTT
CASSLLILAGGDTGELFF
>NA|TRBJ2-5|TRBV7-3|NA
TGTGCCAGCAGCTTAGCTGGTGGGGAGACCCAGTACTTC
CASSLAGGETQYF
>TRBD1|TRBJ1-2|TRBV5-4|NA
TGTGCCAGCAGCCAAGATGGGCAGGGGGATGGCTACACCTTC
CASSQDGQGDGYTF
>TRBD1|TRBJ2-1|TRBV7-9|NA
TGTGCCAGCAGCTCAACGGGACAGGATTACAATGAGCAGTTCTTC
CASSSTGQDYNEQFF
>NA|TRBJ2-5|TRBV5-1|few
TGCGCCAGCAGCTTGGGCAGTCAAGAGACCCAGTACTTC
CASSLGSQETQYF
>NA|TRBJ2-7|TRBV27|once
TGTGCCAGCAGTTTATATGTCACTGATTCCTACGAGCAGTACTTC
CASSLYVTDSYEQYF
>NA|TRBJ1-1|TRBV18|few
TGTGCCAGCTCCCGGACGGGTAACACTGAAGCTTTCTTT
CASSRTGNTEAFF
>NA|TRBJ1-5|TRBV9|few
TGTGCCAGCAGCGTAGGTGACGGACTAAATCAGCCCCAGCATTTT
CASSVGDGLNQPQHF
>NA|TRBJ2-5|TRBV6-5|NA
TGTGCCAGCAGTTCTATAGGGATTGGAGAGACCCAGTACTTC
CASSSIGIGETQYF
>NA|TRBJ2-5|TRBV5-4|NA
TGTGCCAGCAGCTTTTTGAGGGGACGGCAAGAGACCCAGTACTTC
CASSFLRGRQETQYF
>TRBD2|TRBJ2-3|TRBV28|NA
TGTGCCAGCAGGGAAGGACTAGCGGGAGCTTCAGATACGCAGTATTTT
CASREGLAGASDTQYF
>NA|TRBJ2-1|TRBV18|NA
TGTGCCAGCTCACAAGGGCAGCGGCCATACAATGAGCAGTTCTTC
CASSQGQRPYNEQFF
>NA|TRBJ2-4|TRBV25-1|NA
TGTGCCAGCAGTGATGGAATCGGGTCCGAGTACTTC
CASSDGIGSEYF
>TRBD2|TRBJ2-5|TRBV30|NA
TGTGCCTGGGGCCGCCGGGGAGGGCCCCAAGAGACCCAGTACTTC
CAWGRRGGPQETQYF
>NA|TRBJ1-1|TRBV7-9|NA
TGTGCCAGCAGCTTTCAAGGGAAGAACACTGAAGCTTTCTTT
CASSFQGKNTEAFF
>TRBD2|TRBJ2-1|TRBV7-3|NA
TGTGCCAGCAGCTCCCGGGGGGTAGCCGGGGGGGAGCAGTTCTTC
CASSSRGVAGGEQFF
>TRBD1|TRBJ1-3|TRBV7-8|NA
TGTGCCAGCAGCAGGGACAGGGTTGGTGGAAACACCATATATTTT
CASSRDRVGGNTIYF
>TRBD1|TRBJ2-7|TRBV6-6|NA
TGTGCCAGCAGTCAACCGAGGGACAGCGACTACGAGCAGTACTTC
CASSQPRDSDYEQYF
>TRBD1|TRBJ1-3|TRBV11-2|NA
TGTGCCAGCAGCCCAAACAGGGGCCCCTCTGGAAACACCATATATTTT
CASSPNRGPSGNTIYF
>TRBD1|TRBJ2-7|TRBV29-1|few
TGCAGCGTTCGGGGATTTACAGGGGACGAGCAGTACTTC
CSVRGFTGDEQYF
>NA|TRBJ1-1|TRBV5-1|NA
TGCGCCAGCAGCTTAGTGGGGTTCTCTGAAGCTTTCTTT
CASSLVGFSEAFF
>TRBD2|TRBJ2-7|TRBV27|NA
TGTGCCAGCAGTTTATTCGGGGGGTACGAGCAGTACTTC
CASSLFGGYEQYF
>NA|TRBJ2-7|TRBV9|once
TGTGCCAGCAGCCCCCCCCTTCGCCCCTACGAGCAGTACTTC
CASSPPLRPYEQYF
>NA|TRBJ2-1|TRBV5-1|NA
TGCGCCAGCAGCTTGGGGAGGCACAATGAGCAGTTCTTC
CASSLGRHNEQFF
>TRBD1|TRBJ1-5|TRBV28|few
TGTGCCAGCAGCCCGATAATAAGCGACAGGGGGCATCGCAATCAGCCCCAGCATTTT
CASSPIISDRGHRNQPQHF
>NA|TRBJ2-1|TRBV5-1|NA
TGCGCCAGCAGCTTGGCCTTATCTGGTTACAATGAGCAGTTCTTC
CASSLALSGYNEQFF
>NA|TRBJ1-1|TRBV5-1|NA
TGCGCCAGCAACCAAGGAGGGGCGGGAAACACTGAAGCTTTCTTT
CASNQGGAGNTEAFF
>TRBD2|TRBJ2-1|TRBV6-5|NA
TGTGCCAGCAGTAGGACTAGCGGGAGCAACAATGAGCAGTTCTTC
CASSRTSGSNNEQFF
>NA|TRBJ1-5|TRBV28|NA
TGTGCCAGCAGTGGTGGGCGGGGGGAGCCCCAGCATTTT
CASSGGRGEPQHF
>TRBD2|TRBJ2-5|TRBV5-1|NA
TGCGCCAGCAGCTGGGGACTAGCGGGGCCGTTTCAAGAGACCCAGTACTTC
CASSWGLAGPFQETQYF
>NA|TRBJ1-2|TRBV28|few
TGTGCCAGCGCCGAGGCAGGGCTTAACTATGGCTACACCTTC
CASAEAGLNYGYTF